These 27 T cell receptor beta chains share one sample of origin, sequenced in a study of blood T cell repertoires in COVID-19. Profiled with immunoSEQ multiplex PCR; TCRdb holds only in-frame clones, not every one. The repertoire holds fewer than 450,000 clones, about 93% seen once, with 2.5% to 4% in the top ten. Sequencing was done on a sample of peripheral blood. The receptors were sampled from a woman under 30 who had recovered from COVID-19.

The J gene is TRBJ2-3, the V gene TRBV5-1; no reliable D call. CDR3 length equals 13 residues. V lost 0 bases and J lost 6, with 8 bases in between. The germline V gene encodes CDR1 SGHRS and CDR2 YFSETQ. The CDR3 sequence is CASSLDRVDTQYF. CDR3 nucleotide sequence: TGCGCCAGCAGCTTGGATAGAGTGGATACGCAGTATTTT. The full variable domain, completed using reference TRBV5-1 and TRBJ2-3, is KAGVTQTPRYLIKTRGQQVTLSCSPISGHRSVSWYQQTPGQGLQFLFEYFSETQRNKGNFPGRFSGRQFSNSRSEMNVSTLELGDSALYLCASSLDRVDTQYFGPGTRLTVL.

V gene TRBV6-6 combines with J gene TRBJ2-4, with D possibly TRBD1 on 6 matching bases. Trimming shortened V by 7 bases and J by 4 bases, and 17 bases separated the two germline ends. The CDR3 has 15 residues. The germline V gene has CDR1 MNHNY and CDR2 SVGAGI (reference sequence). This CDR3 is CASKYRDFSKNIQYF. The DNA of the CDR3 is TGTGCCAGCAAATACAGGGATTTCTCGAAAAACATTCAGTACTTC.

The V gene is TRBV9, the J gene TRBJ2-1; D call uncertain. V shed 0 bases and J shed 1 base, with 8 bases lying between them. Germline CDR1 and CDR2: SGDLS and YYNGEE. This CDR3 has 15 residues. The CDR3 DNA reads TGTGCCAGCAGCGTAGGAGTAGAATCCTACAATGAGCAGTTCTTC. Residues: CASSVGVESYNEQFF.

The rearrangement links TRBV7-2 to TRBJ1-2; 7 positions agree with TRBD1. Unmatched junction bases numbered 8, after V lost 4 bases and J lost 0 bases. The germline CDR1 and CDR2 sequences are SGHTA and FQGNSA. This CDR3 comprises 16 residues. The CDR3 DNA reads as TGTGCCAGCAGCTATAGATCCGGGACAGCTAACTATGGCTACACCTTC. This codes for CASSYRSGTANYGYTF.

The V and J genes are TRBV6-5 and TRBJ2-1, with TRBD2 matching 12 bases. Losses at the gene ends were 5 bases for V and 6 bases for J; bases not matched to a gene: 5. The CDR3 has 15 residues. Germline values: CDR1 MNHEY, CDR2 SVGAGI. As DNA, the CDR3 is TGTGCCAGCAGTCTAGCGGGAGGGATCCCCAATGAGCAGTTCTTC. Translating gives CASSLAGGIPNEQFF.

This chain links TRBV28 with TRBJ2-7; no reliable D call. V shed 4 bases and J shed 2 bases, with 9 bases lying between them. Looked up from germline, CDR1 is MDHEN and CDR2 is SYDVKM. This CDR3 is 13 amino acids long. The CDR3 DNA follows: TGTGCCAGCAGTTCCCCGGTTGCCTACGAGCAGTACGTC. It yields the protein CASSSPVAYEQYV.

The J gene is TRBJ1-5, the V gene TRBV12-3 or TRBV12-4; D call uncertain. The CDR3 extends over 13 amino acids. V lost 10 bases and J lost 2, with 12 bases in between. CDR3 protein: CATSGSRNQPQHF. The CDR3 DNA reads as TGTGCCACCTCTGGCAGTCGCAATCAGCCCCAGCATTTT.

The chain employs TRBV5-1 and TRBJ2-3; 7 bases are a match to TRBD2. Germline V CDR1 and CDR2: SGHRS, YFSETQ. The trim removed 4 bases at V and 1 base at J, leaving 3 bases unmatched. This CDR3 is built from 14 residues. CDR3 nucleotide sequence: TGCGCCAGCAGCCCTGGACTAGGCACAGATACGCAGTATTTT. This gives the protein CASSPGLGTDTQYF.

The chain has TRBV11-3 and TRBJ1-1; the match to TRBD1 covers 8 bases. The CDR3 totals 17 residues. Germline V gene data show CDR1 as SGHNT and CDR2 as YENEEA. The junction had 12 bases not matched to a gene; V was cut back by 0 bases and J by 6 bases. In nucleotides, the CDR3 is TGTGCCAGCAGCTTAGATAACAGGCAGGGGGCTCACGCTGAAGCTTTCTTT. Its translation: CASSLDNRQGAHAEAFF.

This clone was detected only once. This chain connects TRBV19 to TRBJ1-1; D unresolved. V was shortened by 0 bases and J by 0 bases, with 11 bases between the two germline ends. The germline gives CDR1 LNHDA, CDR2 SQIVND (reference sequence). The CDR3 covers 16 residues. CDR3 DNA sequence: TGTGCCAGTAGTATAGATCTAGGCGGGTTGAACACTGAAGCTTTCTTT. The encoded protein is CASSIDLGGLNTEAFF.

The CDR3: CASSPRVKETQYF. The CDR3, as DNA: TGTGCCAGCAGCCCTCGGGTTAAAGAGACCCAGTACTTC. The J gene is TRBJ2-5, the V gene TRBV7-9; D call uncertain. The CDR3 runs to 13 residues. The ends were cut back, 5 bases at V and 3 bases at J, with 10 bases in the middle. CDR1 and CDR2 from the germline V gene are SEHNR and FQNEAQ (reference sequence).

The genes are TRBV11-2 and TRBJ1-1, with TRBD1 matching over 7 bases. Germline lookup yields CDR1 SGHAT and CDR2 FQNNGV. J gave up 8 bases and V 3 bases, and 6 bases lay outside the gene matches. This CDR3 is 13 amino acids long. As DNA, the CDR3 is TGTGCCAGCAGCTTTGAGACAGGGTCGGAAGCTTTCTTT. Translation gives CASSFETGSEAFF.

This rearrangement joins TRBV9 to TRBJ2-1; 8 positions match TRBD1. V gave up 4 bases and J gave up 0 bases; unmatched junction bases: 9. Germline loops: CDR1 SGDLS, CDR2 YYNGEE. This CDR3 contains 17 residues. The chain's CDR3 is CASSIPGGVSSYNEQFF. CDR3 sequence (DNA): TGTGCCAGCAGCATACCAGGGGGCGTGAGCTCCTACAATGAGCAGTTCTTC.

The chain is built from TRBV7-8 and TRBJ1-5; 8 nucleotides match TRBD1. Germline trimming cut 2 bases from V and 6 bases from J; bases unmatched to any gene: 21. The CDR3 is made up of 20 amino acids. Germline assignment: CDR1 SGHVS and CDR2 FQNEAQ. This chain's CDR3 is CASSLNWFGQGKAQGQPQHF. The CDR3 DNA is TGTGCCAGCAGCTTAAATTGGTTCGGACAGGGAAAGGCTCAGGGTCAGCCCCAGCATTTT.

V is TRBV5-1 and J is TRBJ2-5; D might be TRBD2 (5 bases). Looked up from germline, CDR1 is SGHRS and CDR2 is YFSETQ. The CDR3 length is 14 residues. Trimming stripped 2 bases from V and 2 bases from J, with 10 bases between. CDR3 DNA sequence: TGCGCCAGCAGCTTTTACGGGAATCAAGAGACCCAGTACTTC. Amino acid sequence: CASSFYGNQETQYF.

This clone was recorded only once. V usage is TRBV6-2 or TRBV6-3 and J usage is TRBJ2-7; TRBD2 might be the D (6 bases). The CDR3 has 14 residues. The V gene's germline CDR1 is MNHEY and CDR2 SVGEGT. The germline V and J ends were trimmed by 6 bases and 3 bases, with 15 bases remaining between them. The CDR3 DNA follows: TGTGCCAGCAGCCTAACCCATAGCGGCTACGAGCAGTACGTC. It translates to CASSLTHSGYEQYV.

The V and J genes are TRBV21-1 and TRBJ2-1; the D call in the table, TRBD2, was not verified against the DNA. TRBV21-1 is classified as a pseudogene. CDR3 length: 16 residues. CDR3 in DNA: TGTGCCAGCAGGGCTGACCCGGGACTAGCGGACAATGAGCAGTTCTTC. This encodes CASRADPGLADNEQFF.

The rearrangement joins TRBV11-2 to TRBJ2-3; D possibly corresponds to TRBD1 (6 bases). Deletions cut 2 bases from V and 2 bases from J, with 14 bases between. The CDR3 has 16 residues. Per the germline V gene, CDR1 is SGHAT and CDR2 is FQNNGV. CDR3 loop: CASSLFLDRLTDTQYF. In DNA, the CDR3 is TGTGCCAGCAGCTTATTTCTGGACAGACTCACAGATACGCAGTATTTT.

A single count supports this clone. V and J are TRBV5-5 and TRBJ2-5, with 7 positions matching TRBD2. The CDR3 sequence is 16 residues long. Trimming removed 3 bases from V and 2 bases from J; junction bases left unmatched: 10. Germline-derived CDR1 and CDR2 are SGHKS and YYEKEE (reference sequence). Here the CDR3 reads CASSSGFASGQETQYF. CDR3 bases: TGTGCCAGCAGCTCCGGTTTCGCTAGCGGACAAGAGACCCAGTACTTC. Complete variable domain (other parts from reference TRBV5-5 and TRBJ2-5): DAGVTQSPTHLIKTRGQQVTLRCSPISGHKSVSWYQQVLGQGPQFIFQYYEKEERGRGNFPDRFSARQFPNYSSELNVNALLLGDSALYLCASSSGFASGQETQYFGPGTRLLVL.

The chain is built from TRBV7-2 and TRBJ2-5, with 9 bases fitting TRBD2. Germline V lookup: CDR1 SGHTA, CDR2 FQGNSA. Unmatched junction bases numbered 5, after V lost 3 bases and J lost 0 bases. This CDR3 region has 16 residues. In nucleotides, the CDR3 is TGTGCCAGCAGCTTGACTAGCGGTTGGTACCAAGAGACCCAGTACTTC. This codes for CASSLTSGWYQETQYF.

This chain's CDR3 is CASSRRTVSGYGYTF. The CDR3 bases are TGTGCCAGCAGCCGGAGAACGGTTTCCGGTTATGGCTACACCTTC. This sequence joins TRBV7-8 and TRBJ1-2; D gene uncertain. CDR1 and CDR2 from the germline V gene are SGHVS and FQNEAQ. V was shortened by 5 bases and J by 5 bases, with 18 bases between the two germline ends. CDR3 length equals 15 residues. Drawing the rest from reference TRBV7-8 and TRBJ1-2, the complete variable domain is GAGVSQSPRYKVAKRGQDVALRCDPISGHVSLFWYQQALGQGPEFLTYFQNEAQLDKSGLPSDRFFAERPEGSVSTLKIQRTQQEDSAVYLCASSRRTVSGYGYTFGSGTRLTVV.

CDR3 amino acids: CAWSVLAGGKLFF. In nucleotides, the CDR3 is TGTGCCTGGAGTGTACTGGCAGGGGGAAAACTGTTTTTT. The chain employs TRBV30 and TRBJ1-4; 7 positions agree with TRBD1. After removal of 0 bases from V and 10 bases from J, the junction contained 5 bases not matched to a gene. The CDR3 consists of 13 residues. Germline V CDR1 and CDR2: GTSNPN, SVGIG (reference sequence).

The J gene is TRBJ1-2, the V gene TRBV5-6, with 7 bases identical to TRBD1. CDR1 SGHDT and CDR2 YYEEEE come from the germline V gene. The CDR3 extends over 14 amino acids. Losses at the gene ends were 0 bases for V and 2 bases for J; bases not matched to a gene: 1. CDR3 sequence reads: CASSLGQGNYGYTF. CDR3 DNA sequence: TGTGCCAGCAGCTTGGGACAGGGAAACTATGGCTACACCTTC.

This rearrangement joins TRBV4-2 to TRBJ1-3; 7 positions agree with TRBD1. V lost 2 bases to trimming and J lost 3 bases; unmatched junction nucleotides: 10. In germline, CDR1 is LGHNA, CDR2 YNFKEQ. This CDR3 region has 17 residues. CDR3 region: CASSQSGQQSLGNTIYF. The CDR3 DNA reads as TGTGCCAGCAGCCAATCGGGACAGCAAAGCCTTGGAAACACCATATATTTT.

In this sample, this clone turned up once. The rearrangement links TRBV3-1 (or the pseudogene TRBV3-2) to TRBJ2-1; 9 bases line up with TRBD2. Germline V gene sequence: CDR1 LGHDT, CDR2 YNNKEL (reference sequence). With 0 bases clipped from V and 5 bases from J, the junction kept 5 bases outside the gene matches. The CDR3 totals 16 residues. CDR3 nucleotides: TGTGCCAGCAGCCAAGATCGGCTAGCGGGAAACAATGAGCAGTTCTTC. It specifies CASSQDRLAGNNEQFF.

The chain employs TRBV28 and TRBJ1-4; 7 bases fit TRBD1. Losses at the gene ends were 6 bases for V and 5 bases for J; bases not matched to a gene: 12. Germline V gene data show CDR1 as MDHEN and CDR2 as SYDVKM. The CDR3 is made up of 16 amino acids. The CDR3 DNA reads as TGTGCCAGCAGCGGCCGGGACAGTGTTAAAAATGAAAAACTGTTTTTT. Its protein product is CASSGRDSVKNEKLFF.

In its sample, this clone was seen a few times. The chain uses TRBV5-6 and TRBJ1-5, with TRBD1 as a possible D gene (5 bases). There are 14 residues in the CDR3. The ends were cut back, 4 bases at V and 7 bases at J, with 15 bases in the middle. CDR1 is SGHDT, CDR2 YYEEEE, per germline. The CDR3 nucleotides read TGTGCCAGCAGCCTTTCGGGGGGTCGGCAGCCCCAGCATTTT. It translates to CASSLSGGRQPQHF.